The next 15 T cell receptor beta chains were all read from a single sample in a study of tumor-infiltrating lymphocytes in primary liver carcinoma (dated by TCRdb to the late 2010s). TCRdb lists the instrument as Illumina HiSeq 2500. A constant-region primer and ProtoScript II reverse transcriptase were used to reverse-transcribe TCRbeta-specific cDNA from about 530 ng total RNA. The TCRbeta libraries were prepared through three rounds of nested multiplex PCR following a slightly modified ARM-PCR procedure. Each of the first two PCR rounds ran for 9 to 11 cycles using multiplex TRBV1-TRBV30 forward primers together with a Cbeta reverse primer. TCRdb applied fastp at Q25 and MiXCR to the public reads, then kept only in-frame beta chains. Every entry covers one CDR3 protein and lists the most common genes and DNA from its rows. In this sample the table shows just under 45,000 distinct CDR3 sequences, around 70% of which occur a single time. 15% to 20% of the sample is in the top ten clones.

Without any cell sorting, total RNA and DNA were extracted together from around 20-30 mg of bulk tissue using the AllPrep DNA/RNA mini kit. The specimen sequenced was liver tumor tissue from sampling region 2. The sample's cell subset or site label, in plain terms: tumor region T2, inferior pole. These receptors were collected from a man aged 35-49 years with primary liver carcinoma and hepatitis B virus infection.

Worth noting for this clonotype: A read error may explain this, as a much larger clone is one base away. This chain uses TRBV30 with TRBJ2-2, with TRBD2 as a possible D gene (5 bases). V was shortened by 2 bases and J by 3 bases, with 13 bases between the two germline ends. In germline, CDR1 is GTSNPN, CDR2 SVGIG (reference sequence). The CDR3 length is 15 residues. Written as DNA, the CDR3 is TGTGCCTGGAGTAAGGCCAGCGGTTACACCGGGGAGCTGTTTTTT. Amino acid sequence: CAWSKASGYTGELFF.

Regarding this clonotype: One end of the junction does not line up with germline, which may come from a read error. The V and J genes are TRBV29-1 and TRBJ1-5, with D uncertain. The CDR3 consists of 12 residues. Germline CDR1 is SQVTM and CDR2 is ANQGSEA. In nucleotides, the CDR3 is TGCAGCGTTGGGGAACACGGGCAGCCTCAGCATTTC. This gives the protein CSVGEHGQPQHF.

Of note for this clonotype: Sequence at one end of the junction differs from germline and may be a read error. This chain connects TRBV11-2 to TRBJ2-7, with TRBD2 matching 7 bases. The CDR3 is 16 amino acids. Germline CDR1 reads SGHAT; CDR2 reads FQNNGV. The CDR3 sequence is CASSSRLAGVIYEQYF. The CDR3 bases are TGTGCCAGCAGCTCCCGTCTCGCGGGAGTGATCTACGAGCAATACTTC.

The chain carries TRBV30 and TRBJ2-1, with 8 positions matching TRBD2. With V trimmed by 3 bases and J by 7 bases, 11 bases remained unmatched. Germline loops: CDR1 GTSNPN, CDR2 SVGIG (reference sequence). This CDR3 comprises 15 residues. The CDR3 loop is CAWSEGCSGVNEQFF. The CDR3 DNA reads as TGTGCCTGGAGCGAAGGGTGTAGCGGGGTAAATGAGCAGTTCTTC.

Concerning this clonotype itself: A read error may produce the germline difference seen at one junction end. The chain is built from TRBV28 and TRBJ2-4; the D gene is possibly TRBD2 (6 bases). Germline V gene sequence: CDR1 MDHEN, CDR2 SYDVKM. The CDR3 loop spans 17 amino acids. The CDR3 loop is CASSPSLSGLPKNIQYF. The CDR3 coding sequence is TGTGCCAGCAGTCCGTCCCTTAGCGGTCTACCCAAGAACATTCAGTACTTC. Variable domain in full (rest from reference TRBV28 and TRBJ2-4): DVKVTQSSRYLVKRTGEKVFLECVQDMDHENMFWYRQDPGLGLRLIYFSYDVKMKEKGDIPEGYSVSREKKERFSLILESASTNQTSMYLCASSPSLSGLPKNIQYFGAGTRLSVL.

Details on this clonotype: One end of the junction fails to match germline, which may point to a read error. This rearrangement joins TRBV29-1 to TRBJ2-7, with D possibly matching TRBD2 (5 bases). This CDR3 is built from 12 residues. Germline-derived CDR1 and CDR2 are SQVTM and ANQGSEA. CDR3 in amino acids: CSVSPVSYEQHF. For the CDR3, the DNA is TGTAGCGTGTCCCCAGTGAGCTACGAGCAGCACTTC.

This sequence joins TRBV12-3 or TRBV12-4 and TRBJ2-5; 11 positions agree with TRBD2. The CDR3 covers 14 residues. Written as DNA, the CDR3 is TGTGCAAGCGGTTTAGCGGGAGGGGAAGAGACCCAGTACTTC. As protein: CASGLAGGEETQYF.

A word on this clonotype: At one end, the junction sequence differs from germline, possibly due to a read error. V and J are TRBV29-1 and TRBJ2-5; tentative D call: TRBD2 (6 bases). This CDR3 contains 15 residues. The germline V gene encodes CDR1 SQVTM and CDR2 ANQGSEA. The CDR3 bases are TGCAACGTTCGGACTATTGGGAGTTGGGCAGAGACCCAGTACTTC. Translating gives CNVRTIGSWAETQYF. Supplemented by reference TRBV29-1 and TRBJ2-5, the full variable domain reads SAVISQKPSRDICQRGTSLTIQCQVDSQVTMMFWYRQQPGQSLTLIATANQGSEATYESGFVIDKFPISRPNLTFSTLTVSNMSPEDSSIYLCNVRTIGSWAETQYFGPGTRLLVL.

The V gene is TRBV12-5, the J gene TRBJ2-3; possible D gene TRBD1, 6 bases. The J call could be wrong; TRBJ1-5 is a better fit for the DNA end. The CDR3 covers 15 residues. Germline V lookup: CDR1 LGHNT, CDR2 FRNRAP. CDR3 in DNA: TGTGCTAGTGGTCTGGAACAGGGTCCCACAGATACGCAGCATTTT. Translation: CASGLEQGPTDTQHF.

With regard to this clonotype: This clone may be a read error of a much larger clone one base away. This chain joins TRBV20-1 and TRBJ2-3; TRBD2 matches at 10 bases. This CDR3 region has 16 residues. Germline V gives CDR1 DFQATT, CDR2 SNEGSKA (reference sequence). J was trimmed by 3 bases and V by 5 bases; bases with no gene match: 11. Written as DNA, the CDR3 is TGCAGTGCTCGAGGAAGCGGGAGGGCCCTTACAGATACGCAGTATTTT. It specifies CSARGSGRALTDTQYF.

A word on this clonotype: Since no conserved phenylalanine or tryptophan closes the CDR3, a read error is the likely cause. V gene TRBV11-2 combines with J gene TRBJ1-2, with D perhaps TRBD1 (6 bases). CDR3 length: 13 residues. V lost 4 bases and J 8 bases, leaving 14 bases between the germline ends. Germline CDR1 SGHAT, CDR2 FQNNGV. The CDR3 DNA sequence: TGTGCCAGCAGCTCTAACCCAGGGGAAGGCTACACCACT. This sequence encodes CASSSNPGEGYTT.

This rearrangement joins TRBV29-1 to TRBJ2-3; D may be TRBD2 (5 bases). This CDR3 has 14 residues. Germline values: CDR1 SQVTM, CDR2 ANQGSEA. The CDR3 reads CIAGVGAGTDTQYF. CDR3 bases: TGCATCGCCGGGGTGGGAGCAGGCACAGATACGCAGTATTTT.

About this clonotype: The junction and the germline gene differ at one end; a read error may be behind it. The rearrangement uses TRBV11-2 and TRBJ2-5; maybe TRBD1 (5 bases). Looked up from germline, CDR1 is SGHAT and CDR2 is FQNNGV. This CDR3 is 18 amino acids long. Here the CDR3 DNA reads TGTGCCGGCAGCCCCAGCTTAATCCAGGGTACTGGGCGGGAGACCCAGTACTTC. It specifies CAGSPSLIQGTGRETQYF. Full variable domain (remainder filled in from reference TRBV11-2 and TRBJ2-5): EAGVAQSPRYKIIEKRQSVAFWCNPISGHATLYWYQQILGQGPKLLIQFQNNGVVDDSQLPKDRFSAERLKGVDSTLKIQPAKLEDSAVYLCAGSPSLIQGTGRETQYFGPGTRLLVL.

Of note for this clonotype: The missing conserved phenylalanine or tryptophan at the end of this CDR3 makes a read error likely. The CDR3 loop reads CVSGEGGGTSYEQYL. DNA for the CDR3: TGTGTCAGCGGGGAAGGGGGCGGGACCTCCTACGAGCAGTACCTC. This chain joins TRBV6-2 or TRBV6-3 and TRBJ2-7, with D perhaps given as TRBD1 or TRBD2 (7 bases each). The germline CDR1 and CDR2 sequences are MNHEY and SVGEGT. This CDR3 contains 15 residues.

As to this clonotype: The junction departs from the called germline gene at one end, perhaps through a read error. This chain uses TRBV7-9 with TRBJ1-1; D unclear. Per the germline V gene, CDR1 is SEHNR and CDR2 is FQNEAQ (reference sequence). CDR3 length: 14 residues. For the CDR3, the DNA is TGTGCCAGTAGCTTACGGGAGAGCGACACTGAAGCTTTCTTT. Its protein product is CASSLRESDTEAFF.